What follows are 3 T cell receptor beta chains derived from one specimen sequenced in a study of cytomegalovirus exposure and HLA in healthy donors. Sequenced by immunoSEQ multiplex PCR; TCRdb stores in-frame clones only, minus some. The data show 150,000 to 200,000 clones, roughly 90% seen once. The sequenced material came from PBMCs. Receptors originate from a woman younger than 30 in good health and CMV-seropositive.

V usage is TRBV6-5 and J usage is TRBJ2-3; 7 bases are shared with TRBD1. Germline CDR1 and CDR2: MNHEY and SVGAGI. The CDR3 runs to 14 residues. Trimming removed 6 bases from V and 4 bases from J; junction bases left unmatched: 7. CDR3 DNA sequence: TGTGCCAGCAGGCAGGGGGTTTTCCCAGATACGCAGTATTTT. Translating gives CASRQGVFPDTQYF.

The CDR3 DNA reads as TGTGCCAGCAGCCTGACAGCCTCCTCTGAAGCTTTCTTT. As protein: CASSLTASSEAFF. This chain joins TRBV7-9 and TRBJ1-1, with D possibly matching TRBD1 (5 bases). V was pared by 5 bases and J by 6 bases, with 13 bases between. CDR3 length equals 13 residues. Germline V lookup: CDR1 SEHNR, CDR2 FQNEAQ (reference sequence).

The chain combines TRBV19 with TRBJ1-2; 7 nucleotides match TRBD1. CDR1 and CDR2 from the germline V gene are LNHDA and SQIVND (reference sequence). The length of the CDR3 is 13 residues. V gave up 3 bases and J gave up 3 bases; unmatched junction bases: 1. The CDR3: CASSIGTDYGYTF. The DNA of the CDR3 is TGTGCCAGTAGTATCGGGACAGACTATGGCTACACCTTC.